The rows below give T cell receptor beta chains drawn from one sample of a study of blood T cell repertoires in COVID-19. Only in-frame clones appear in the TCRdb table, and some are missing; sequencing was by immunoSEQ multiplex PCR. The data contain some 240,000 clones, approximately 89% of them singletons. Sequenced material: PBMCs or T cells enriched from blood (not recorded which). The source is a woman between 40 and 50 years old who had been exposed to COVID-19. Both conserved end residues are part of each CDR3. The D gene is left open where the match is weak. Clone size, where shown, is once, few, many, or a class for clones that have expanded.

TRBV4-1	.	15	.	TRBJ2-7	TGCGCCAGCAGCCAGGCAAGACTGTACCTCTACGAGCAGTACTTC	CASSQARLYLYEQYF
TRBV25-1	.	15	TRBD1	TRBJ2-2	TGTGCCAGCAGAGAAACAGGGGCTGTTAACGGGGAGCTGTTTTTT	CASRETGAVNGELFF
TRBV6-5	.	13	.	TRBJ1-1	TGTGCCAGCAGGGGGGCTGACAACCCTGAAGCTTTCTTT	CASRGADNPEAFF
TRBV27	.	14	.	TRBJ1-2	TGTGCCAGCAGTTTAAATCTAGGGGCGCAGGGCTACACCTTC	CASSLNLGAQGYTF
TRBV28	.	15	TRBD1	TRBJ1-5	TGTGCCAGCAGGCCGGGACAGGAGGTAGGCCAGCCCCAGCATTTT	CASRPGQEVGQPQHF
TRBV6-2/TRBV6-3	.	12	TRBD1	TRBJ2-7	TGTGCCAGCAGTTTGCAGGGGGACGAGCAGTACTTC	CASSLQGDEQYF
TRBV4-3	.	17	TRBD2	TRBJ2-1	TGCGCCAGCAGCCGAATTGGACTAGCGGGAGGGCCTCGGGAGCAGTTCTTC	CASSRIGLAGGPREQFF
TRBV24-1	once	11	.	TRBJ2-7	TGTGCCACCAGTCAGGAATTCGAGCAGTACTTC	CATSQEFEQYF
TRBV4-1	.	14	.	TRBJ2-7	TGCGCCAGCAGCCAAGGAGCAGGGTACCACGAGCAGTACTTC	CASSQGAGYHEQYF
TRBV7-3	.	15	TRBD1	TRBJ2-3	TGTGCCAGCAGCTTATGGCCAGGGGGCCGAGATACGCAGTATTTT	CASSLWPGGRDTQYF
TRBV18	.	14	.	TRBJ1-4	TGTGCCAGCTCACCTCGAGGGTTGGGCGAAAAACTGTTTTTT	CASSPRGLGEKLFF
TRBV2	.	15	TRBD1	TRBJ1-5	TGTGCCAGCAGCTCGAGGACAGGCGACTATCAGCCCCAGCATTTT	CASSSRTGDYQPQHF
TRBV9	.	14	TRBD1	TRBJ2-7	TGTGCCAGCAGCGTGGGGGACAGGGAAAACGAGCAGTACTTC	CASSVGDRENEQYF
TRBV6-1	.	14	.	TRBJ1-4	TGTGCCAGCAGGCCCAGGGCGTTCGGTGAAAAACTGTTTTTT	CASRPRAFGEKLFF
TRBV5-1	.	14	TRBD1	TRBJ1-6	TGTGCCAGCAGCTCACAGGGGCTTAATTCACCCCTCCACTTT	CASSSQGLNSPLHF
TRBV24-1	.	15	.	TRBJ2-2	TGTGCCACCAGGGATCTCACGAGTGACACCGGGGAGCTGTTTTTT	CATRDLTSDTGELFF
TRBV30	.	14	.	TRBJ2-2	TGTGCCGGGAGACCATGGGGGCTCGGCGGGGAGCTGTTTTTT	CAGRPWGLGGELFF
TRBV3-1/TRBV3-2	.	11	.	TRBJ2-1	TGTGCCAGCAGCTCAGATGATGAGCAGTTCTTC	CASSSDDEQFF
TRBV19	.	14	TRBD1	TRBJ1-2	TGTGCCACCTCACCCCAGGGGGCAGAAGTTGGCTACACCTTC	CATSPQGAEVGYTF
TRBV6-1	once	16	TRBD2	TRBJ2-7	TGTGCCAGCAATGAAGGGCAGCGGGAGAACTCCTACGAGCAGTACTTC	CASNEGQRENSYEQYF
TRBV19	.	15	TRBD1	TRBJ2-2	TGTGCCAGTACCCGGACAGGGATAATCACCGGGGAGCTGTTTTTT	CASTRTGIITGELFF
TRBV30	.	17	TRBD1	TRBJ1-2	TGTGCCTGGAGACGACTCCGGGGGACAGGACGATGGTATGGCTACACCTTC	CAWRRLRGTGRWYGYTF
TRBV28	.	13	TRBD1	TRBJ1-2	TGTGCCAGCACTTGGACAGGGGACTATGGCTACACCTTC	CASTWTGDYGYTF
TRBV11-2	.	13	.	TRBJ1-2	TGTGCCAGCACCACACGTGTAAACCGTGACTACACCTTC	CASTTRVNRDYTF
TRBV3-1/TRBV3-2	few	15	TRBD1	TRBJ2-3	TGTGCCAGCAGCATTGGACAGGGGCTCACAGATACGCAGTATTTT	CASSIGQGLTDTQYF
TRBV19	.	16	.	TRBJ2-2	TGTGCCAGTAGTATAGTAAGAGGAGCGAACACCGGGGAGCTGTTTTTT	CASSIVRGANTGELFF
TRBV27	.	17	.	TRBJ1-2	TGTGCCAGCAGTTCCCGTCACCCCGGACAGTTTCACTATGGCTACACCTTC	CASSSRHPGQFHYGYTF
TRBV3-1/TRBV3-2	.	13	.	TRBJ1-1	TGTGCCAGCAGCGGGCGGGGGACTACTGAAGCTTTCTTT	CASSGRGTTEAFF
TRBV19	.	15	TRBD1	TRBJ1-1	TGTGCCAGTATACATCAGGGACAGGGAGGCACTGAAGCTTTCTTT	CASIHQGQGGTEAFF
TRBV4-3	.	15	TRBD1	TRBJ2-2	TGCGCCAGCAGCCCTGGGACAGGGTGGACCGGGGAGCTGTTTTTT	CASSPGTGWTGELFF
TRBV7-9	many	14	TRBD1	TRBJ1-2	TGTGCCAGCAGCTCTCAGACAGGGATTGAAGGCTACACCTTC	CASSSQTGIEGYTF
TRBV28	.	15	.	TRBJ1-5	TGTGCCAGCAGTTCGGACATCGATAGCAATCAGCCCCAGCATTTT	CASSSDIDSNQPQHF
TRBV19	few	14	.	TRBJ2-3	TGTGCCAGTAGTATGGGCAGTAGCACAGATACGCAGTATTTT	CASSMGSSTDTQYF
TRBV13	.	15	.	TRBJ1-1	TGTGCCAGCAGCTTAGTCGGAGAGGGGGACACTGAAGCTTTCTTT	CASSLVGEGDTEAFF
TRBV9	.	15	TRBD1	TRBJ2-2	TGTGCCAGCAGCCCAAGGACAGGAGTCGCCGGGGAGCTGTTTTTT	CASSPRTGVAGELFF
TRBV5-1	.	13	.	TRBJ1-5	TGCGCCAGCAGCTCAGACTTAACAGGGCCCCAGCATTTT	CASSSDLTGPQHF
TRBV5-4	.	15	TRBD1	TRBJ2-7	TGTGCCAGCAGCGACGGACAGGGGTGGCTCTACGAGCAGTACTTC	CASSDGQGWLYEQYF
TRBV19	.	14	.	TRBJ1-2	TGTGCCAGTAGGTCGACGGACAGAGTCTATGGCTACACCTTC	CASRSTDRVYGYTF
TRBV15	.	16	TRBD2	TRBJ2-4	TGTGCCACCACCCAGCGGGGGGGCCTGGTTGCGAACATTCAGTACTTC	CATTQRGGLVANIQYF
TRBV11-3	.	15	.	TRBJ1-4	TGTGCCAGCCCAACGTTTGGGCCCCGCGACAAAAAACTGTTTTTT	CASPTFGPRDKKLFF
TRBV5-1	.	14	TRBD2	TRBJ2-3	TGTGCCAGCAGCCTAGCGGGGACCACAGATACGCAGTATTTT	CASSLAGTTDTQYF
TRBV7-9	few	13	.	TRBJ1-5	TGTGCCAGCAGCTTAGATTTGTGGAGGGAGCGGCATTTT	CASSLDLWRERHF
TRBV3-1/TRBV3-2	.	15	TRBD1	TRBJ2-4	TGTGCCAGCAGCCCCGTCGCAGGGGGCAAGGACATTCAGTACTTC	CASSPVAGGKDIQYF
TRBV5-4	few	14	.	TRBJ1-2	TGTGCCAGCAGAAGGTGGGGGGAAATCTATGGCTACACCTTC	CASRRWGEIYGYTF
TRBV25-1	.	15	TRBD1	TRBJ1-2	TGTGCCAGCAGTGAATACGGACAGGGGGACTATGGCTACACCTTC	CASSEYGQGDYGYTF
TRBV5-4	.	16	TRBD2	TRBJ2-2	TGTGCCAGCAGCTTGTCCGGCGGGAGAGCTATCGGGGAGCTGTTTTTT	CASSLSGGRAIGELFF
TRBV9	.	18	.	TRBJ2-3	TGTGCCAGCAGCGCGGGACTCGACAGAATTGGGGTAACAGATACGCAGTATTTT	CASSAGLDRIGVTDTQYF
TRBV5-6	once	14	TRBD1	TRBJ1-1	TGTGCCAGCAGCCCGGACAGGGGGTTCACTGAAGCTTTCTTT	CASSPDRGFTEAFF
TRBV6-6	.	13	.	TRBJ1-6	TGTGCCAGCAGTGCGGCGTATAATTCACCCCTCCACTTT	CASSAAYNSPLHF
TRBV28	.	15	TRBD1	TRBJ2-7	TGTGCCAGCAGTAGCCCGGGACAGGGCTCCTACGAGCAGTACTTC	CASSSPGQGSYEQYF
TRBV6-4	.	14	.	TRBJ2-1	TGTGCCAGCAGTGAGGACAGCTCCTACAATGAGCAGTTCTTC	CASSEDSSYNEQFF
TRBV18	once	18	TRBD1	TRBJ1-6	TGTGCCAGCTCACCACAGAGGACAGGGAGGGACTATAATTCACCCCTCCACTTT	CASSPQRTGRDYNSPLHF
TRBV5-1	.	14	.	TRBJ2-5	TGTGCCAGCAGCTTTAGCGGAGGGGAAGAGACCCAGTACTTC	CASSFSGGEETQYF
TRBV29-1	.	13	.	TRBJ1-1	TGCAGCTGCGAGGGGGGGCGGGGGACTGAAGCTTTCTTT	CSCEGGRGTEAFF
TRBV5-4	.	13	.	TRBJ1-1	TGTGCCAGCAGCTCGGGGTTGAACACTGAAGCTTTCTTT	CASSSGLNTEAFF
TRBV11-3	.	14	.	TRBJ1-1	TGTGCCAGCAGCTTGCGGGGTGGGAACACTGAAGCTTTCTTT	CASSLRGGNTEAFF
TRBV9	once	14	.	TRBJ2-3	TGTGCCAGCAGCGACTACCAAAACACAGATACGCAGTATTTT	CASSDYQNTDTQYF
TRBV4-2	.	16	TRBD2	TRBJ2-1	TGTGCCAGCAGCCAAGGACTAGCGGGGGAGTACAATGAGCAGTTCTTC	CASSQGLAGEYNEQFF
TRBV6-5	.	10	.	TRBJ1-2	TGTGCCAGCAGAGTAGAGTACTACACCTTC	CASRVEYYTF